This is a list of T cell receptor beta chains from one sample in a study of T cell responses to AZD1222 COVID-19 vaccine. Sequenced by immunoSEQ multiplex PCR; TCRdb stores in-frame clones only, minus some. The table includes some 79,000 clones, 80% detected once. The source was peripheral blood, collected 28 days after the second AZD1222 dose. Receptors were obtained from an adult who received the AZD1222 COVID-19 vaccine. Both conserved end residues are part of each CDR3. The order of the fields is clone size, V gene, J gene, D gene, CDR3 protein, CDR3 DNA. The D gene is left open where the match is weak. The size entry is marked missing in some rows and otherwise reads once, few, many or a size class.

.	TRBV6-2/TRBV6-3	TRBJ2-3	.	CASSYMRGDTQYF	TGTGCCAGCAGTTACATGCGGGGAGATACGCAGTATTTT
.	TRBV6-2/TRBV6-3	TRBJ2-3	.	CASSMAGITDTQYF	TGTGCCAGCAGTATGGCGGGAATCACAGATACGCAGTATTTT
medium-sized	TRBV19	TRBJ2-5	.	CASSIGGGTQYF	TGTGCCAGTAGTATAGGCGGCGGTACCCAGTACTTC
.	TRBV19	TRBJ2-1	TRBD2	CASSISGTSGYNEQFF	TGTGCCAGTAGTATTTCCGGGACTAGCGGATACAATGAGCAGTTCTTC
.	TRBV6-2/TRBV6-3	TRBJ2-1	.	CASSYGGGPSTYNEQFF	TGTGCCAGCAGTTATGGAGGCGGGCCTTCCACCTACAATGAGCAGTTCTTC
.	TRBV27	TRBJ2-7	TRBD1	CASSLLAGGVYEQYF	TGTGCCAGCAGTTTATTGGCAGGGGGCGTCTACGAGCAGTACTTC
.	TRBV7-2	TRBJ2-7	TRBD1	CASSPEGQGSFRQYF	TGTGCCAGCAGCCCCGAGGGACAGGGGTCTTTTAGGCAGTACTTC
.	TRBV5-5	TRBJ1-1	.	CASSFERNTEAFF	TGTGCCAGCAGCTTCGAGAGGAACACTGAAGCTTTCTTT
.	TRBV30	TRBJ1-3	.	CAWGGFGGRRNTIYF	TGTGCTTGGGGGGGCTTCGGGGGCCGCAGAAACACCATATATTTT
once	TRBV11-2	TRBJ2-7	TRBD1	CASSLVQGAIDEQYF	TGTGCCAGCAGCTTAGTTCAGGGGGCAATTGACGAGCAGTACTTC
.	TRBV19	TRBJ2-1	.	CASSAEGGSYNEQFF	TGTGCCAGTAGTGCAGAGGGGGGCTCCTACAATGAGCAGTTCTTC